The rows below give T cell receptor beta chains drawn from one sample of a study of CD8+ T cells in alopecia areata. Repertoires were generated with immunoSEQ multiplex PCR, while TCRdb's copy carries only in-frame clones and drops some. The sample has about 210,000 clones; around 57% are singletons. The input for sequencing was CD4+ T cells sorted from blood, taken at week 4, from a patient treated with tofacitinib. Receptors were obtained from a human donor with alopecia areata. CDR3s include the opening cysteine and the closing phenylalanine or tryptophan. A D gene is named only where the DNA matches it firmly. For some rows the clone size is stated as once, few or many, or as a class when expanded; others skip it.

len	j_gene	abundance	d_gene	v_gene	CDR3nt	CDR3aa
16	TRBJ1-1	.	TRBD1	TRBV27	TGTGCCAGCAGTCGCCGATTCGGACAGGGGAATGTTGAAGCTTTCTTT	CASSRRFGQGNVEAFF
14	TRBJ1-5	.	TRBD1	TRBV29-1	TGCAGCGTCGGGGACAGGGCGGGCAATCAGCCCCAGCATTTT	CSVGDRAGNQPQHF
15	TRBJ1-2	.	TRBD1	TRBV30	TGTGCCTGGAGTGGGGCCGGACAGGGGACCACAGGCTACACCTTC	CAWSGAGQGTTGYTF
12	TRBJ2-7	.	.	TRBV7-9	TGTGCCAGCAGCCCTGACAGGTCCGAGCAGTACTTC	CASSPDRSEQYF
15	TRBJ1-1	once	TRBD1	TRBV29-1	TGCAGCGTTAGGATTCAGGGGGCTTTGGGGACTGAAGCTTTCTTT	CSVRIQGALGTEAFF
17	TRBJ2-3	.	.	TRBV4-3	TGCGCCAGCAGCCAAGATAAGGGACGGCTTAGCACAGATACGCAGTATTTT	CASSQDKGRLSTDTQYF
18	TRBJ2-6	once	.	TRBV30	TGTGCCTGGAGTCCCCTGGGTTCCATAAGCTCTGGGGCCAACGTCCTGACTTTC	CAWSPLGSISSGANVLTF
14	TRBJ2-7	.	TRBD1	TRBV30	TGTGCCTGGAGTTGGACAGGGGGCCCCACCGAGCAGTACTTC	CAWSWTGGPTEQYF
13	TRBJ2-1	.	.	TRBV5-1	TGCGCCAGCAGCAACCAGATTTACAATGAGCAGTTCTTC	CASSNQIYNEQFF
15	TRBJ2-7	few	.	TRBV4-3	TGCGCCAGCAGCCAACAGGGTCTAGGCGAGTACGAGCAGTACTTC	CASSQQGLGEYEQYF